The entry below gives a single TCR beta chain sequence along with its context. Its specific antigen is unknown. Per-base quality was not reported, and no clone a single base away is much larger than it. This entry belongs to a study of vaccination and CD4 T cells after COVID-19 (dated by TCRdb to the early 2020s). For context, the study as a whole: Convalescent patients had a positive SARS-CoV-2 result on nasal swab PCR, and of these patients, several had mild disease and one had severe disease. The convalescent cohort comprised six males and four females, including two Hispanic individuals, seven Caucasians, two Asians and one multiracial person. Two doses of either the Pfizer-BioNTech BNT162b2 vaccine (n=8) or the Moderna mRNA-1273 vaccine (n=2) were administered to participants. Post-COVID blood samples from convalescent patients were collected a median of approximately 93 days after diagnosis, with a range of roughly 35 to 161 days. Post-vaccine blood samples were obtained a median of about 72 days after the second vaccine dose, with a range of about 12 to 241 days. Overlapping spike peptide pools from SARS-CoV-2 and from the common cold coronaviruses HCoV-NL63, HCoV-OC43 and HCoV-229E were used as culture stimuli. Control cultures received a CEFX viral epitope pool as the positive control, an HIV-1 Nef peptide pool as the negative control, or no peptide. In some eleven COVID-19 convalescent patients and a few infection-naive healthy vaccine recipients, researchers compared the spike-specific CD4+ TCR repertoire from before mRNA vaccination with the repertoire from after.

Libraries were prepared through PCR. At the Johns Hopkins FTIC core, DNA from the cultured CD4+ T cells underwent TCR sequencing with the Oncomine TCR Beta short-read assay. The QIAamp micro DNA kit was used to extract genomic DNA from the cultured CD4+ T cells. The Oncomine TCR Beta libraries from cultured CD4+ T cells were pooled using unique dual indexes and then sequenced on an Illumina iSeq 100. The authors processed their data as follows. Non-productive sequences were filtered out, and CDR3s that did not start with C, did not end with F or W, or were shorter than 7 amino acids were discarded. The MANAFEST web application was used to identify antigen-specific clonotypes by comparing peptide-stimulated wells against reference wells and other culture wells. To be called positive, a clone needed an FDR below 0.05, an odds ratio above 5, and a productive frequency above 0.1% in at least two of three replicate wells. Clonotypes that were significantly expanded in both SARS-CoV-2 spike wells and at least one common cold coronavirus spike condition were defined as cross-reactive. Using R version 3.6.1, CDR3 homology was evaluated through Levenshtein distances (stringdist) along with unrooted phylogenetic trees (ape). TCRdb itself trimmed the public reads at Q25 with fastp, ran MiXCR and retained productive beta chains. Records with the same CDR3 protein are collapsed into one entry carrying the most frequent genes and DNA. These V and J calls rely on TCRdb rather than the paper's analysis. The table for this sample lists roughly 12,000 distinct CDR3 sequences; roughly half of them were counted only once. Roughly a tenth of the sample is in the top ten clones.

The study at large found these results: In convalescent patients, a median roughly 85% of post-vaccine SARS-CoV-2-reactive clones were detected only after vaccination, and vaccine-specific priming was suggested by this finding. The median count of SARS-CoV-2-reactive clonotypes went up from approximately 22 after infection to a few dozen after vaccination, although the change was not significant. Of the vaccine-specific clones found in convalescent patients, nearly all (304 of 307) were mono-reactive for SARS-CoV-2 spike instead of being cross-reactive with common cold coronaviruses. Only a relatively small number of convalescent patients were included in the study, and early timepoints following natural infection were not analyzed.

The treatment or condition label, read with the paper, signifies: roughly 10-day PBMC culture with coronavirus spike peptide pools or control peptides (ViraFEST assay). The ViraFEST assay, used in the study, expanded antigen-specific T cells with peptide pools and then identified the expanded clonotypes through TCR sequencing. Positive SARS-CoV-2 PCR tests in the convalescent patients dated from March to December 2020, before Alpha, Beta and Delta variants emerged in the United States. Each well held two million PBMCs cultured with around 10 ug/ml peptide pools in IMDM containing approximately 5% human AB serum and 9 to 10 IU/ml IL-2. On days 3 and 7, half of the culture medium was replaced with fresh IL-2-containing medium. After 10 days of culture, CD4+ T cells were isolated by negative selection with the EasySep CD4+ T cell isolation kit. Ficoll-Paque Plus gradient centrifugation was used to isolate PBMCs from whole blood, and the isolated PBMCs were then either used fresh or cryopreserved at -140C. Each culture condition was generally run in triplicate wells.

V is reduced by 1 base and J by 3 bases, leaving a spacing of 8 bases between them. The cysteine opens and the phenylalanine closes a CDR3 of 14 amino acids. Only the CDR3 DNA is retained, 42 bases long and in frame from the first base. CDR1 and CDR2, per the germline V gene (reference sequence), are MNHEY and SMNVEV. The V gene is TRBV27 and the J gene is TRBJ2-3; TRBD2 is a weak D gene call, 6 bases matching. This receptor was identified in a human donor who had recovered from COVID-19. The sample taken for sequencing was CD4+ T cells from blood, cultured in vitro. The DNA is as follows: TGTGCCAGCAGTTTATTACTAGCAACAGATACGCAGTATTTT. The resulting protein is CASSLLLATDTQYF.